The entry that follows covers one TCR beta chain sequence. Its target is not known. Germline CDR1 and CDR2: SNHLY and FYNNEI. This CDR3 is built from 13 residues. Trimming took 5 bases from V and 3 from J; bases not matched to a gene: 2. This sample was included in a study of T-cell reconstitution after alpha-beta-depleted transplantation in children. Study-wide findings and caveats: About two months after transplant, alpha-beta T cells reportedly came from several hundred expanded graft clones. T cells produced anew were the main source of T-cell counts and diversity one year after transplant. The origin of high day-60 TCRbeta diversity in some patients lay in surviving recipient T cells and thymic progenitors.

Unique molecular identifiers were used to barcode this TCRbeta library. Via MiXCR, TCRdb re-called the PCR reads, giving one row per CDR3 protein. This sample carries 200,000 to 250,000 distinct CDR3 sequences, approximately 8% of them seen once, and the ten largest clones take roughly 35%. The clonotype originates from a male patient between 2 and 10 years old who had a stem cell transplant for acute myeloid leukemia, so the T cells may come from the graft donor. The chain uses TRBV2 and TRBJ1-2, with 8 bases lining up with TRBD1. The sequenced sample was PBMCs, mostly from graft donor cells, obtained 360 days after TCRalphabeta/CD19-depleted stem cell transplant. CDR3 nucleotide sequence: TGTGCCAGCAGTCAACAGGGGGACTATGGCTACACCTTC. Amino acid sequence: CASSQQGDYGYTF.